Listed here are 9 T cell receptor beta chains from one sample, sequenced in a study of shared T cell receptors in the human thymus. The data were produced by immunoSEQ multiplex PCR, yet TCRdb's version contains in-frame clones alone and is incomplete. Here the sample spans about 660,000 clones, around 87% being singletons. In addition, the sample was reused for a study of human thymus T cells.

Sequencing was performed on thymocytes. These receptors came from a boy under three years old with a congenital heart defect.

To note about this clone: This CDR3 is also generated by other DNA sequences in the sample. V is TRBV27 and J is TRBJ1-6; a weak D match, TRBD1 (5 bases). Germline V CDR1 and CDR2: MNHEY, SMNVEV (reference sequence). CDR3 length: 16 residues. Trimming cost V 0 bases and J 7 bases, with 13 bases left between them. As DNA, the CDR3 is TGTGCCAGCAGTTTATCGTCAGGGATTGAAAATTCACCCCTCCACTTT. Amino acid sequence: CASSLSSGIENSPLHF.

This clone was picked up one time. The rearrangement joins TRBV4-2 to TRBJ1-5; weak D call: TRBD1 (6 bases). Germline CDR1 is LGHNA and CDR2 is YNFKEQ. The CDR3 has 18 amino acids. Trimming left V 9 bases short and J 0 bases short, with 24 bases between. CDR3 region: CASTQRGHLVYSNQPQHF. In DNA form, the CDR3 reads TGTGCCAGTACCCAGAGGGGACACCTAGTATATAGCAATCAGCCCCAGCATTTT.

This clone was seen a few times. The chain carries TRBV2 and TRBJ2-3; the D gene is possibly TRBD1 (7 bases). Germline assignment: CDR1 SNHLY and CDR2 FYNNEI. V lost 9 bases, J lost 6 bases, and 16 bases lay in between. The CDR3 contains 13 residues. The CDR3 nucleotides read TGTGCCAGGGGGACAGCGACTAGGGATACGCAGTATTTT. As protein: CARGTATRDTQYF.

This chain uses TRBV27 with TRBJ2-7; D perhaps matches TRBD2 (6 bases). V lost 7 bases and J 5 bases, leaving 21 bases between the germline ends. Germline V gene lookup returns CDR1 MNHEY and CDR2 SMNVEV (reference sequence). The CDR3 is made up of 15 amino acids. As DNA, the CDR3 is TGTGCCAGCACCCCTGGTTGGCTAGCGCGAGACGAGCAGTACTTC. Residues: CASTPGWLARDEQYF.

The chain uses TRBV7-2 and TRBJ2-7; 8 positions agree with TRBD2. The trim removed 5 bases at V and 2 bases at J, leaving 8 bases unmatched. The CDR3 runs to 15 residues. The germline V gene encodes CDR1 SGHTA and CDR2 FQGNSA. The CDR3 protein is CASSPSGGPAYEQYF. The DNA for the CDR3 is TGTGCCAGCAGCCCTTCGGGGGGGCCGGCCTACGAGCAGTACTTC.

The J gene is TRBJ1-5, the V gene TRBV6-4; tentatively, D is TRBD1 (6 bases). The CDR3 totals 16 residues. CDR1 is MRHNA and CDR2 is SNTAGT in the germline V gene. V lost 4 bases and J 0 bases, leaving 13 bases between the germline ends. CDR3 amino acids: CASSGRDIHSNQPQHF. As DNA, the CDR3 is TGTGCCAGCAGTGGTAGGGACATTCATAGCAATCAGCCCCAGCATTTT.

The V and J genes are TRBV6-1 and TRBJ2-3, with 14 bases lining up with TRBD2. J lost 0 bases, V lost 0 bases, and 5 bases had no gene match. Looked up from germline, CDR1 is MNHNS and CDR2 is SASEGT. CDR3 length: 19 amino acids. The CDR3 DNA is TGTGCCAGCAGTGAAGCGGGGACTAGCGGGGGTACTAGCACAGATACGCAGTATTTT. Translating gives CASSEAGTSGGTSTDTQYF.

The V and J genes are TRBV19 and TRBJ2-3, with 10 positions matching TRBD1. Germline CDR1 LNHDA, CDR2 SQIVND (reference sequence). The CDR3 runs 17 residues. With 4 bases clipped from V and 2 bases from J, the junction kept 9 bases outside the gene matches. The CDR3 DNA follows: TGTGCCAGTAGTAAGGGACAGGGGCGTGCCAACACAGATACGCAGTATTTT. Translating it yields CASSKGQGRANTDTQYF.

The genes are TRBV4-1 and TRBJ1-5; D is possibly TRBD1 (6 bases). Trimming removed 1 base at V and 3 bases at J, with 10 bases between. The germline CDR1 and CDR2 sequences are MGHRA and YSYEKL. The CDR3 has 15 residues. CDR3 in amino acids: CASSQGHRANQPQHF. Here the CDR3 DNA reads TGCGCCAGCAGCCAAGGCCACAGGGCCAATCAGCCCCAGCATTTT.